This passage covers 13 T cell receptor beta chains from one sample sequenced in a study of cytotoxic CD8 clonotypes in ibrutinib-treated CLL. The protocol was immunoSEQ multiplex PCR, while the TCRdb copy is restricted to in-frame clones and leaves out a portion. The sample shows tens of thousands of clones, 75% to 95% of them seen only once. The sequences come from PBMCs, collected after 12 months of ibrutinib treatment. All receptors derive from a human donor with chronic lymphocytic leukemia.

The chain recombines TRBV10-3 with TRBJ1-5, with a possible D match to TRBD1 (6 bases). The length of the CDR3 is 15 residues. V lost 2 bases and J 5 bases, leaving 13 bases between the germline ends. Germline loops: CDR1 ENHRY, CDR2 SYGVKD. The CDR3 loop is CAISERWGADQPQHF. The CDR3 DNA reads TGTGCCATCAGTGAGCGCTGGGGGGCTGATCAGCCCCAGCATTTT.

The chain recombines TRBV7-9 with TRBJ1-6, with D tentatively TRBD1 (6 bases). V dropped 2 bases and J dropped 5 bases, with 13 bases sitting between them. The length of the CDR3 is 16 residues. CDR1 is SEHNR and CDR2 is FQNEAQ in the germline V gene (reference sequence). The CDR3: CASSLWFEGDNSPLHF. CDR3 DNA sequence: TGTGCCAGCAGCTTATGGTTCGAGGGGGATAATTCACCCCTCCACTTT.

V and J are TRBV6-5 and TRBJ2-1; no clear D gene. Germline CDR1 reads MNHEY; CDR2 reads SVGAGI. Trimming pared 0 bases from V and 8 bases from J, leaving 17 bases between. The CDR3 extends over 16 amino acids. The CDR3 nucleotides read TGTGCCAGCAGTTACTCGCGGCGGTTTAATGGTTATGAGCAGTTCTTC. Amino acids: CASSYSRRFNGYEQFF.

The rearrangement uses TRBV5-1 and TRBJ2-5, with a possible D match to TRBD1 (7 bases). The CDR3 is 16 amino acids. Looked up from germline, CDR1 is SGHRS and CDR2 is YFSETQ. Trimming stripped 3 bases from V and 5 bases from J, with 20 bases between. The CDR3 reads CASSSPETGRRETQYF. In DNA form, the CDR3 reads TGCGCCAGCAGCTCGCCCGAGACAGGGAGGAGGGAGACCCAGTACTTC. The entire variable domain, with the rest obtained from reference TRBV5-1 and TRBJ2-5, is as follows: KAGVTQTPRYLIKTRGQQVTLSCSPISGHRSVSWYQQTPGQGLQFLFEYFSETQRNKGNFPGRFSGRQFSNSRSEMNVSTLELGDSALYLCASSSPETGRRETQYFGPGTRLLVL.

V usage is TRBV4-3 and J usage is TRBJ2-7; 7 nucleotides align to TRBD1. The CDR3 length is 15 residues. Per the germline V gene, CDR1 is LGHNA and CDR2 is YSLEER. The J segment lost 6 bases and the V segment lost 5 bases, leaving 13 bases of the junction unmatched. CDR3 residues: CASSSRTGPLFEQYF. CDR3 DNA: TGCGCCAGCAGCTCAAGGACAGGTCCGTTATTCGAGCAGTACTTC.

The V gene is TRBV27, the J gene TRBJ2-2; 9 positions match TRBD1. With V trimmed by 5 bases and J by 6 bases, 10 bases remained unmatched. This CDR3 has 16 amino acids. Germline V lookup: CDR1 MNHEY, CDR2 SMNVEV (reference sequence). CDR3 in DNA: TGTGCCAGCAGTATCGGACAGGGGATTCTTCCCGGGGAGCTGTTTTTT. Protein product: CASSIGQGILPGELFF.

A word on this clone: The junction differs from germline at one of its ends, possibly a read error. The rearrangement uses TRBV29-1 and TRBJ1-1; weak D call: TRBD1 (5 bases). In germline, CDR1 is SQVTM, CDR2 ANQGSEA. The CDR3 extends over 14 amino acids. Here the CDR3 DNA reads TGCAGCGTTGAAGATGGTTGGGGGAACGCTGAAGCTTTCTTT. Translated: CSVEDGWGNAEAFF.

The V call is TRBV7-7, the J call TRBJ2-1; no firm D call. Trimming cost V 4 bases and J 7 bases, with 11 bases left between them. The CDR3 sequence is 13 residues long. Germline V CDR1 and CDR2: SSHAT, FNYEAQ (reference sequence). This chain's CDR3 is CASSSDGLNEQFF. The CDR3 DNA reads TGTGCCAGCAGCTCGGACGGATTAAATGAGCAGTTCTTC.

The chain joins TRBV12-5 to TRBJ1-3; D remains unclear. The germline gives CDR1 LGHNT, CDR2 FRNRAP. Trimming stripped 6 bases from V and 0 bases from J, with 12 bases between. The CDR3 extends over 15 amino acids. The CDR3 DNA follows: TGTGCTAGTGGAGAGGTCCTAAGCTCTGGAAACACCATATATTTT. Protein sequence: CASGEVLSSGNTIYF.

The rearrangement joins TRBV9 to TRBJ1-6; D unresolved. Trimming removed 0 bases from V and 9 bases from J, with 10 bases in between. The CDR3 covers 14 residues. Germline assignment: CDR1 SGDLS and CDR2 YYNGEE. CDR3 DNA: TGTGCCAGCAGCGTAGTAGAGGGTCCTTCACCCCTCCACTTT. As protein: CASSVVEGPSPLHF.

The V gene is TRBV6-5, the J gene TRBJ1-2, with 7 bases lining up with TRBD1. J lost 4 bases, V lost 6 bases, and 8 bases had no gene match. The CDR3 spans 14 residues. Germline V lookup: CDR1 MNHEY, CDR2 SVGAGI. The CDR3 coding sequence is TGTGCCAGCAGCCCGACAGGGTTCGGCTATGGCTACACCTTC. This gives the protein CASSPTGFGYGYTF.

The chain employs TRBV6-5 and TRBJ2-2, with D perhaps TRBD1 (5 bases). The germline CDR1 and CDR2 sequences are MNHEY and SVGAGI. The germline V and J ends were trimmed by 0 bases and 0 bases, with 8 bases remaining between them. This CDR3 region has 16 residues. The CDR3 loop is CASSYSSRANTGELFF. The CDR3 nucleotides read TGTGCCAGCAGTTACTCGTCCAGGGCGAACACCGGGGAGCTGTTTTTT.

The chain uses TRBV5-6 and TRBJ1-1; no definite D call. Trimming left V 1 base short and J 3 bases short, with 13 bases between. The CDR3 covers 15 residues. Germline V gives CDR1 SGHDT, CDR2 YYEEEE. The CDR3 nucleotides read TGTGCCAGCAGCTTGTTAGGGTTTGCGGACACTGAAGCTTTCTTT. Residues: CASSLLGFADTEAFF.